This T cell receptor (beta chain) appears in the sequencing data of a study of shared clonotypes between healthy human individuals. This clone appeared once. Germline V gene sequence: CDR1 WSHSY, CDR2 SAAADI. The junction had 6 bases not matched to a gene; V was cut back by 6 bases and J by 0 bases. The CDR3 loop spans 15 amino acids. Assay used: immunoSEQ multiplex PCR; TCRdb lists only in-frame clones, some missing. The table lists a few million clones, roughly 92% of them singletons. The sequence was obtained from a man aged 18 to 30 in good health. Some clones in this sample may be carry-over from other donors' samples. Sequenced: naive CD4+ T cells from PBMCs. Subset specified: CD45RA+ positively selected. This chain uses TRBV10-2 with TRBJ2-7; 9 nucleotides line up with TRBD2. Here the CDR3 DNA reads TGCGCCAGCAGAACACTAGCGGGCTACTCCTACGAGCAGTACTTC. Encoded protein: CASRTLAGYSYEQYF.